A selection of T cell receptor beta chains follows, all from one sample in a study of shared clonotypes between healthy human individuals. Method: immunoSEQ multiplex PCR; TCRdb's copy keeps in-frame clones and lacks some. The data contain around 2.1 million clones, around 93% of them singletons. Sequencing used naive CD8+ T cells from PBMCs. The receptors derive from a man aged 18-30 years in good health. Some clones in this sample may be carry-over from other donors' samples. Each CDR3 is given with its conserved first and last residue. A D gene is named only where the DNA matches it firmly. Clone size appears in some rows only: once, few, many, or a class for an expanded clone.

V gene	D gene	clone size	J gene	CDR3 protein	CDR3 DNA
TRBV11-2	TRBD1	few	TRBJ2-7	CASSSRDRSSYEQYF	TGTGCCAGCAGCTCCCGGGACAGGAGCTCCTACGAGCAGTACTTC
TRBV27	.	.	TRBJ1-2	CASSYSGYGYTF	TGTGCCAGCAGTTATTCAGGGTATGGCTACACCTTC
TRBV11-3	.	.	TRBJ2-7	CASSLTATYEQYF	TGTGCCAGCAGCCTGACTGCGACCTACGAGCAGTACTTC
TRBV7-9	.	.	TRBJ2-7	CASSQDPNEQYF	TGTGCCAGCAGCCAAGATCCCAACGAGCAGTACTTC
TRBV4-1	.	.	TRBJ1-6	CASSQLRSPLHF	TGCGCCAGCAGCCAACTCCGGTCACCCCTCCACTTT
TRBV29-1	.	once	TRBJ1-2	CSVHGQEGGYTF	TGCAGCGTTCATGGGCAGGAGGGGGGCTACACCTTC
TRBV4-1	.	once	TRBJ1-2	CASSPSGHVGVNYGYTF	TGCGCCAGCAGCCCAAGTGGACATGTAGGTGTCAACTATGGCTACACCTTC
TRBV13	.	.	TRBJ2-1	CASSLAPTGEEQFF	TGTGCCAGCAGCTTAGCGCCCACCGGGGAGGAGCAGTTCTTC
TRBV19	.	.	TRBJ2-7	CASSIERGTYEQYF	TGTGCCAGTAGTATAGAAAGGGGAACCTACGAGCAGTACTTC
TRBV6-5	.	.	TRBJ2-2	CASSPQDAGTGELFF	TGTGCCAGCAGTCCGCAAGACGCGGGCACCGGGGAGCTGTTTTTT
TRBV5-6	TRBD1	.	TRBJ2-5	CASLGQEETQYF	TGTGCCAGCCTAGGACAGGAAGAGACCCAGTACTTC
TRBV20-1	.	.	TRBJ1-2	CSAYDSYGYTF	TGCAGTGCCTATGACAGTTATGGCTACACCTTC
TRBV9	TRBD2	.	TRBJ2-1	CASSTTGLATNEQFF	TGTGCCAGCAGCACCACCGGACTAGCAACCAATGAGCAGTTCTTC
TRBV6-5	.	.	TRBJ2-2	CASSYQASTGELFF	TGTGCCAGCAGTTACCAAGCAAGCACCGGGGAGCTGTTTTTT
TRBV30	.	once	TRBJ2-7	CAWSVEGSWQYF	TGTGCCTGGAGTGTAGAGGGCTCCTGGCAGTACTTC
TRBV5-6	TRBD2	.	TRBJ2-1	CASSWGSGANEQFF	TGTGCCAGCAGCTGGGGTAGCGGGGCCAACGAGCAGTTCTTC
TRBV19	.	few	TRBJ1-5	CASSIGNQPQHF	TGTGCCAGTAGTATTGGCAATCAGCCCCAGCATTTT
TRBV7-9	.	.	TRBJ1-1	CASSFYGVGLGTEAFF	TGTGCCAGCAGCTTTTACGGGGTGGGTCTGGGGACTGAAGCTTTCTTT
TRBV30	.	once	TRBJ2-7	CAWSVRAYEQYF	TGTGCCTGGAGTGTACGGGCCTACGAGCAGTACTTC
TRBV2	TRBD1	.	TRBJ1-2	CASSEALDRGNGYTF	TGTGCCAGCAGTGAGGCCCTAGACAGGGGCAATGGCTACACCTTC
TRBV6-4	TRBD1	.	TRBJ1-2	CASSDPGTGAFYGYTF	TGTGCCAGCAGTGATCCCGGGACAGGGGCCTTCTATGGCTACACCTTC
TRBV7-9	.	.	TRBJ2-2	CASIGWGGPTGELFF	TGTGCCAGCATCGGCTGGGGGGGGCCCACCGGGGAGCTGTTTTTT